A single sample is the source of the 30 T cell receptor beta chains below, sequenced in a study of T cells in Graves' hyperthyroidism and ophthalmopathy. Amplification targeted TCR beta CDR3 regions from RNA transcripts. First-round RT-PCR with HTBI primers amplified the TCR CDR3 region. TCRdb redid the calling of the multiplex PCR reads with MiXCR, one entry per CDR3 protein. The sample lists about 340,000 distinct CDR3 sequences, about 21% seen once, with over 45% in the top ten. The sequencing input was blood. The receptors were sampled from a woman aged 45-65 years with Graves' hyperthyroidism.

This clonotype was observed a few times. J is TRBJ2-1 and V is TRBV6-2 or TRBV6-3; D might be TRBD2 (5 bases). This CDR3 comprises 15 residues. The V and J ends lost 4 bases and 0 bases respectively, with 10 bases between them. Germline V CDR1 and CDR2: MNHEY, SVGEGT. The CDR3 coding sequence is TGTGCCAGCAGTTTACTAGTCGCCTCCTACAATGAGCAGTTCTTC. It codes for CASSLLVASYNEQFF.

Many counts were recorded for this clonotype. The rearrangement joins TRBV3-1 to TRBJ1-1, with TRBD1 identical over 8 bases. The V gene's germline CDR1 is LGHDT and CDR2 YNNKEL (reference sequence). The CDR3 is 14 residues long. The V and J ends lost 4 bases and 4 bases, in that order; junction bases with no gene match: 5. This CDR3 reads CASSPTGASTEAFF. CDR3 DNA: TGTGCCAGCAGCCCGACAGGGGCTAGCACTGAAGCTTTCTTT.

This clonotype was recorded at least ten times. The J gene is TRBJ2-1, the V gene TRBV7-3, with D tentatively TRBD1 (5 bases). The CDR3 runs to 13 residues. Germline-derived CDR1 and CDR2 are SGHTA and FQGTGA. Trimming took 5 bases from V and 3 from J, leaving 8 bases between them. The CDR3 spells CASSQDNYNEQFF. Here the CDR3 DNA reads TGTGCCAGCAGCCAGGACAACTACAATGAGCAGTTCTTC. The full variable domain, completed using reference TRBV7-3 and TRBJ2-1, is GAGVSQTPSNKVTEKGKYVELRCDPISGHTALYWYRQSLGQGPEFLIYFQGTGAADDSGLPNDRFFAVRPEGSVSTLKIQRTERGDSAVYLCASSQDNYNEQFFGPGTRLTVL.

A few counts support this clonotype. CDR3 nucleotide sequence: TGTGCCAGCAGTACGGGACAGGGAACTGAAGCTTTCTTT. It encodes CASSTGQGTEAFF. V and J are TRBV6-4 and TRBJ1-1; 9 bases agree with TRBD1. The CDR3 runs to 13 residues. V gave up 5 bases and J gave up 5 bases; unmatched junction bases: 3. CDR1 and CDR2 from the germline V gene are MRHNA and SNTAGT.

There are many counts of this clonotype. V gene TRBV27 combines with J gene TRBJ2-7; the D gene is possibly TRBD1 (6 bases). With 2 bases removed from V and 3 bases from J, the gap between germline ends came to 8 bases. Germline-derived CDR1 and CDR2 are MNHEY and SMNVEV (reference sequence). The CDR3 is 13 amino acids. This CDR3 reads CASSLRDNYEQYF. The CDR3 DNA follows: TGTGCCAGCAGTTTACGGGACAACTACGAGCAGTACTTC.

This clonotype appeared many times. This chain connects TRBV11-1 to TRBJ2-2, with D tentatively TRBD2 (5 bases). The CDR3 runs to 14 residues. Germline V CDR1 and CDR2: SGHAT, FQDESV (reference sequence). Trimming shortened V by 3 bases and J by 3 bases, and 8 bases separated the two germline ends. For the CDR3, the DNA is TGTGCCAGCAGCTTCCTCGGGGACACCGGGGAGCTGTTTTTT. This encodes CASSFLGDTGELFF.

In the case of this clonotype: This may be a read error: a much more frequent sequence differs by one nucleotide. J is TRBJ2-2 and V is TRBV15; 7 positions agree with TRBD2. V was clipped by 4 bases and J by 0 bases; unmatched bases: 2. This CDR3 has 15 amino acids. The germline V gene encodes CDR1 LNHNV and CDR2 YYDKDF (reference sequence). The CDR3 region has the DNA TGTGCCACCAGCAAAGGACTAGCGAACACCGGGGAGCTGTTTTTT. Residues: CATSKGLANTGELFF.

This clonotype was recorded at least ten times. The CDR3 bases are TGTGCCAGCAGAACCCATCGCACAGGGGAAGAGACCCAGTACTTC. It is translated as CASRTHRTGEETQYF. This rearrangement joins TRBV28 to TRBJ2-5; 7 positions match TRBD1. CDR1 MDHEN and CDR2 SYDVKM come from the germline V gene. The CDR3 has 15 amino acids. V lost 6 bases and J lost 3; bases outside the gene matches: 10.

This clonotype was detected a few times. The chain recombines TRBV15 with TRBJ2-5; 7 positions agree with TRBD1. CDR3 length equals 15 residues. The germline V gene has CDR1 LNHNV and CDR2 YYDKDF (reference sequence). J was trimmed by 5 bases and V by 0 bases; bases with no gene match: 6. The chain's CDR3 is CATSRDEGGAETQYF. In DNA form, the CDR3 reads TGTGCCACCAGCAGAGATGAAGGGGGCGCTGAGACCCAGTACTTC.

In its sample, this clonotype was seen many times. For the CDR3, the DNA is TGTGCCAGCAGCCATTTGACGGGACGGCGCACAGATACGCAGTATTTT. It codes for CASSHLTGRRTDTQYF. The chain employs TRBV3-1 and TRBJ2-3; the D call may be TRBD1 or TRBD2 (5 bases each). V gave up 3 bases and J gave up 1 base, with 14 bases separating them. The CDR3 is 16 amino acids. Per germline, CDR1 LGHDT and CDR2 YNNKEL (reference sequence).

This clonotype was recorded only once. The chain is built from TRBV12-3 or TRBV12-4 and TRBJ1-1; the D gene is possibly TRBD1 (6 bases). Trimming took 4 bases from V and 8 from J, leaving 14 bases between them. CDR3 length: 13 residues. The CDR3: CASSWGGDKEAFF. CDR3 sequence (DNA): TGTGCCAGCAGTTGGGGGGGGGACAAAGAAGCTTTCTTT.

This clonotype was seen at least ten times. This chain joins TRBV7-9 and TRBJ2-7; a possible D gene is TRBD2 (5 bases). Germline V lookup: CDR1 SEHNR, CDR2 FQNEAQ (reference sequence). The CDR3 sequence is 16 residues long. The V end was cut by 0 bases, the J end by 1 base, with 13 bases between. Here the CDR3 reads CASSLARAVRSYEQYF. The CDR3 nucleotides read TGTGCCAGCAGCTTAGCGCGAGCGGTGAGGTCCTACGAGCAGTACTTC.

This clonotype was observed at least ten times. Here the CDR3 DNA reads TGCGCCAGCAGCCAAGATGGGGACAGGGAGCCCCAGCATTTT. Amino acid sequence: CASSQDGDREPQHF. The chain employs TRBV4-1 and TRBJ1-5, with 9 bases lining up with TRBD1. This CDR3 contains 14 residues. CDR1 is MGHRA, CDR2 YSYEKL, per germline. The J segment lost 8 bases and the V segment lost 0 bases, leaving 2 bases of the junction unmatched.

The chain couples TRBV20-1 to TRBJ1-2, with D tentatively TRBD1 (5 bases). The germline V gene encodes CDR1 DFQATT and CDR2 SNEGSKA (reference sequence). This CDR3 region has 13 residues. Trimming left V 3 bases short and J 7 bases short, with 15 bases between. The CDR3 nucleotides read TGCAGTGCTAGCGAGAGGGGCCTGCGTGGCTACACCTTC. It yields the protein CSASERGLRGYTF.

V usage is TRBV5-6 and J usage is TRBJ2-1; 11 bases line up with TRBD2. Germline V lookup: CDR1 SGHDT, CDR2 YYEEEE. V lost 4 bases, J lost 1 base, and 4 bases stayed unmatched. This CDR3 is built from 16 residues. CDR3 loop: CASSALAGGSYNEQFF. For the CDR3, the DNA is TGTGCCAGCAGCGCCCTAGCGGGGGGATCCTACAATGAGCAGTTCTTC.

This rearrangement joins TRBV10-3 to TRBJ2-7; the D gene is possibly TRBD1 (6 bases). Germline CDR1 reads ENHRY; CDR2 reads SYGVKD. The ends were cut back, 6 bases at V and 9 bases at J, with 15 bases in the middle. This CDR3 is built from 12 residues. CDR3 nucleotides: TGTGCCATCAGGACAGGATCGGAACCGCAGTACTTC. Its translation: CAIRTGSEPQYF.

This clonotype came up a few times. V usage is TRBV6-2 or TRBV6-3 and J usage is TRBJ2-7; weak D call: TRBD2 (6 bases). Trimming took off 0 bases at V and 7 bases at J, with 25 bases between the two ends. CDR1 MNHEY and CDR2 SVGEGT come from the germline V gene. The CDR3 runs 18 residues. Here the CDR3 DNA reads TGTGCCAGCAGTTACTCGAGGGTCGAGCGGGTCGCTGTAGGGGAGCAGTACTTC. Protein: CASSYSRVERVAVGEQYF.

This clonotype was detected many times. This chain uses TRBV12-3 or TRBV12-4 with TRBJ2-5, with D possibly TRBD1 on 5 matching bases. This CDR3 is built from 12 residues. Trimming removed 4 bases at V and 5 bases at J, with 8 bases between. CDR3 amino acids: CASSSRVETQYF. The CDR3, as DNA: TGTGCCAGCAGTTCCAGGGTTGAGACCCAGTACTTC.

The rearrangement joins TRBV19 to TRBJ2-4; 14 nucleotides agree with TRBD2. The junction had 8 bases not matched to a gene; V was cut back by 1 base and J by 3 bases. CDR1 and CDR2 from the germline V gene are LNHDA and SQIVND (reference sequence). This CDR3 has 19 residues. CDR3 DNA: TGTGCCAGTAGTATAGGAGGGACTAGCGGGGGCTATGGCAAAAACATTCAGTACTTC. It codes for CASSIGGTSGGYGKNIQYF.

In its sample, this clonotype was seen many times. The chain joins TRBV20-1 to TRBJ2-7; the D is unclear. Germline CDR1 and CDR2: DFQATT and SNEGSKA (reference sequence). This CDR3 has 13 residues. The ends were cut back, 6 bases at V and 4 bases at J, with 16 bases in the middle. The CDR3 loop is CSAKLGPGYEQYF. The CDR3 DNA reads as TGCAGTGCCAAGCTAGGCCCCGGGTACGAGCAGTACTTC.

This clonotype was counted ten times or more. This chain joins TRBV9 and TRBJ2-3; 15 positions agree with TRBD2. The germline gives CDR1 SGDLS, CDR2 YYNGEE. The junction had 2 bases not matched to a gene; V was cut back by 3 bases and J by 6 bases. This CDR3 region has 15 residues. The CDR3 nucleotides are TGTGCCAGCAGCGGGACTAGCGGGGGGGCCGATACGCAGTATTTT. Translating it yields CASSGTSGGADTQYF.

The rearrangement joins TRBV19 to TRBJ2-7, with 8 bases aligning to TRBD2. Germline loops: CDR1 LNHDA, CDR2 SQIVND (reference sequence). The CDR3 spans 15 residues. V was pared by 6 bases and J by 2 bases, with 9 bases of the junction left unmatched. The CDR3 DNA follows: TGTGCCAGTAGAACCTCGACTAGCGCGCCCTACGAGCAGTACTTC. It yields the protein CASRTSTSAPYEQYF.

This clonotype was observed at least ten times. The CDR3 region is CASSQVAGHSNQPQHF. In DNA, the CDR3 is TGTGCCAGCAGCCAAGTCGCAGGGCATAGCAATCAGCCCCAGCATTTT. The chain combines TRBV3-1 with TRBJ1-5, with D possibly being TRBD1 (5 bases). The CDR3 extends over 16 amino acids. In germline, CDR1 is LGHDT, CDR2 YNNKEL (reference sequence). With 1 base removed from V and 0 bases from J, the gap between germline ends came to 10 bases.

The rearrangement links TRBV28 to TRBJ1-1; tentative D call: TRBD1 (6 bases). This CDR3 spans 14 amino acids. V was cut by 8 bases and J by 1 base, with 14 bases left in between. From germline, CDR1 is MDHEN and CDR2 SYDVKM. The CDR3 loop reads CASCSPGQNTEAFF. The CDR3 DNA reads as TGTGCCAGCTGCTCCCCGGGACAGAACACTGAAGCTTTCTTT.

This clonotype was found a few times. The chain is built from TRBV6-1 and TRBJ1-3; no definite D call. V lost 6 bases to trimming and J lost 4 bases, with 13 bases between them. Germline V gene sequence: CDR1 MNHNS, CDR2 SASEGT. This CDR3 comprises 14 residues. Written as DNA, the CDR3 is TGTGCCAGCAGCACCGCGATGAGCGGAAACACCATATATTTT. Protein product: CASSTAMSGNTIYF.

Notes on this clonotype: A much more abundant neighbour one base away suggests this may be a read error. CDR3 sequence (DNA): TGTGCCAGCAGTTCGGAGCACCCAGTTCGATCCTACGAGCAGTGCTTC. Residues: CASSSEHPVRSYEQCF. The chain links TRBV12-3 or TRBV12-4 to TRBJ2-7; no clear D. CDR3 length: 16 residues.

The chain recombines TRBV27 with TRBJ2-5; 12 bases map to TRBD2. Per the germline V gene, CDR1 is MNHEY and CDR2 is SMNVEV (reference sequence). V trimming: 8 bases; J trimming: 5 bases; junction bases outside the gene matches: 6. CDR3 length: 14 residues. The CDR3 region has the DNA TGTGCCAGCGGCCTAGGACTAGCGGGGGAGACCCAGTACTTC. Protein product: CASGLGLAGETQYF.

The chain employs TRBV20-1 and TRBJ2-5, with TRBD2 matching 7 bases. Germline CDR1 and CDR2: DFQATT and SNEGSKA (reference sequence). V gave up 0 bases and J gave up 5 bases; unmatched junction bases: 9. The CDR3 has 15 residues. The CDR3, as DNA: TGCAGTGCTAGAGATGGCAAGGCAGCGGGGGAGACCCAGTACTTC. It yields the protein CSARDGKAAGETQYF.

This clonotype was recorded at least ten times. CDR3 DNA sequence: TGTGCCAGCAGCGTAGGTTCTCGACTAGCGGGAACCGGGGAGCTGTTTTTT. This translates into CASSVGSRLAGTGELFF. The chain links TRBV9 to TRBJ2-2; TRBD2 matches at 11 bases. This CDR3 is 17 amino acids long. Germline V gene sequence: CDR1 SGDLS, CDR2 YYNGEE. V lost 0 bases to trimming and J lost 5 bases; unmatched junction nucleotides: 6.

This clonotype was recorded at least ten times. CDR3 protein: CASSAAFRGPSGNTIYF. For the CDR3, the DNA is TGTGCCAGCAGCGCGGCCTTCAGGGGCCCCTCTGGAAACACCATATATTTT. J is TRBJ1-3 and V is TRBV27; D may be TRBD1 (6 bases). This CDR3 comprises 17 residues. Germline V gene sequence: CDR1 MNHEY, CDR2 SMNVEV (reference sequence). V shed 6 bases and J shed 0 bases, with 18 bases lying between them.